This T cell receptor (beta chain) derives from a study of blood T cell repertoires in COVID-19. Study details: COVID-19 samples, acute and convalescent, were from the United States, Italy and Spain.

The CDR3 is 15 amino acids. Germline V gene lookup returns CDR1 SGHDT and CDR2 YYEEEE. V lost 4 bases and J lost 5, with 15 bases in between. The table came from immunoSEQ multiplex PCR; TCRdb's copy has only in-frame clones and leaves some out. The table records more than 200,000 clones, about 87% of them present only once. This sequence joins TRBV5-6 and TRBJ2-2, with a weak D call TRBD1 (5 bases). Sequences were obtained from PBMCs or T cells enriched from blood (not recorded which). The receptor comes from a woman younger than 45 who had been exposed to COVID-19. CDR3 sequence (DNA): TGTGCCAGCAGCCCCTTCCCAGGGATTACCGGGGAGCTGTTTTTT. Residues: CASSPFPGITGELFF.